This T cell receptor beta chain was found in a study of T cells after yellow fever vaccination. Overall study findings and caveats: Clones that expanded after primary vaccination mostly reappeared after the booster (approximately 96% CD4, approximately 89% CD8). At day 0, almost all vaccine-responding clonotypes escaped detection in the sorted memory subsets.

TCRdb reprocessed the 5' RACE reads via MiXCR and lists one record per CDR3 protein. The repertoire consists of 50,000 to 60,000 distinct CDR3 sequences, with 5.5% to 6% occurring once and the leading ten covering around a third. This clonotype was recorded a few times. Germline values: CDR1 SGHTA, CDR2 FQGNSA. V shed 3 bases, J shed 1 base, and the junction held 8 bases outside the gene matches. The length of the CDR3 is 18 residues. V and J are TRBV7-2 and TRBJ2-1; 11 bases map to TRBD2. This sample comprised PBMCs, either bulk or a sorted T-cell subset (CD4+, CD8+, memory, or dextramer-sorted; not recorded which), obtained on the day of the yellow fever booster vaccination. The receptor was derived from a man between 18 and 29 years old who received the YFV17D yellow fever vaccine. The CDR3 is CASSFPGASGGSYNEQFF. The CDR3 DNA reads TGTGCCAGCAGCTTCCCTGGGGCTAGCGGGGGGTCCTACAATGAGCAGTTCTTC. Full variable domain (remainder filled in from reference TRBV7-2 and TRBJ2-1): GAGVSQSPSNKVTEKGKDVELRCDPISGHTALYWYRQSLGQGLEFLIYFQGNSAPDKSGLPSDRFSAERTGGSVSTLTIQRTQQEDSAVYLCASSFPGASGGSYNEQFFGPGTRLTVL.